This entry lists 5 T cell receptor beta chains sequenced from one sample in a study of T cell responses to AZD1222 COVID-19 vaccine (dated by TCRdb to 2020 to 2023). The time point label for this specimen denotes: baseline before first vaccination. The library was produced with the immunoSEQ multiplex PCR assay. TCRdb took over this immuneACCESS table, retaining in-frame rearrangements with V and J assigned. Such tables are incomplete; in checked studies, under half of the missing clones stem from an unresolved V gene, and the remainder is unexplained. This sample gives fewer than 150,000 clones in total; approximately 93% of them show up just once. The ten most abundant clones make up 0.91% of the sample. The source material was peripheral blood, sampled on day 0 of AZD1222 vaccination. The receptors were gathered from an adult in good health.

V is TRBV12-3 or TRBV12-4 and J is TRBJ1-1, with 8 bases identical to TRBD1. The CDR3 contains 12 residues. V shed 6 bases and J 10 bases; nucleotides not matched to a gene: 7. The CDR3, as DNA: TGTGCCAGCAGCCGTCGGACAGGGTCAGCTTTCTTT. This codes for CASSRRTGSAFF.

The chain employs TRBV2 and TRBJ2-7; D uncertain. CDR3 length: 12 residues. Per the germline V gene, CDR1 is SNHLY and CDR2 is FYNNEI. Trimming left V 4 bases short and J 3 bases short, with 7 bases between. The CDR3 DNA reads TGTGCCAGCAGTGTTGAAAGCTACGAGCAGTACTTC. Its translation is CASSVESYEQYF.

This clone was detected a few times. The genes are TRBV12-3 or TRBV12-4 and TRBJ1-1, with D perhaps TRBD1 (5 bases). The V gene lost 1 base and the J gene lost 11 bases, with 8 bases spanning the gap. The CDR3 loop spans 11 amino acids. CDR3 amino acids: CASSLGTRAFF. The CDR3 DNA is TGTGCCAGCAGTTTAGGGACACGGGCTTTCTTT.

The chain employs TRBV9 and TRBJ1-2; possibly TRBD1 for D (6 bases). The CDR3 is 15 amino acids. V lost 2 bases to trimming and J lost 3 bases, with 14 bases between them. CDR1 and CDR2 (germline): SGDLS, YYNGEE. The CDR3 reads CASSVQAGDYYGYTF. CDR3 coding DNA: TGTGCCAGCAGCGTCCAAGCAGGGGATTACTATGGCTACACCTTC.

The chain carries TRBV3-1 (or the pseudogene TRBV3-2) and TRBJ1-3; no clear D. The CDR3 is 15 residues long. V lost 0 bases, J lost 0 bases, and 6 bases lay in between. Germline values: CDR1 LGHDT, CDR2 YNNKEL (reference sequence). CDR3 in amino acids: CASSQDLGSGNTIYF. The CDR3 nucleotides are TGTGCCAGCAGCCAAGATCTCGGCTCTGGAAACACCATATATTTT.